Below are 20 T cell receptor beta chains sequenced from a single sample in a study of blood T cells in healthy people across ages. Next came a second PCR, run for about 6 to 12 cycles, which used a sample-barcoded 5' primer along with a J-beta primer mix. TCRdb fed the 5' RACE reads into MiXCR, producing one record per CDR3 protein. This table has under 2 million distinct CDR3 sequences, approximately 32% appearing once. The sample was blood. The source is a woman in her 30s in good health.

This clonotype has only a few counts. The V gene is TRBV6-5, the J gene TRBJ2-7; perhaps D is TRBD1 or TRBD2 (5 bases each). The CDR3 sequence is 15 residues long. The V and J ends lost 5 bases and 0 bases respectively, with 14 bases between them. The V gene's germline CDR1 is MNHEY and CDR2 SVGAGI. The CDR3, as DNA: TGTGCCAGCAGTCTGGACGTCGGGGCCTCCTACGAGCAGTACTTC. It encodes CASSLDVGASYEQYF.

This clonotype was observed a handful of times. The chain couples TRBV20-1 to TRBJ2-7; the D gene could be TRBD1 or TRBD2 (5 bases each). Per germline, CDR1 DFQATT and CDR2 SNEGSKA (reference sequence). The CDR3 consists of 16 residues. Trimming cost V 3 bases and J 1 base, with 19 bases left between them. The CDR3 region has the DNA TGCAGTGCTAGTCCCCGCCCCGGGACCCTTTCCTACGAGCAGTACTTC. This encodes CSASPRPGTLSYEQYF.

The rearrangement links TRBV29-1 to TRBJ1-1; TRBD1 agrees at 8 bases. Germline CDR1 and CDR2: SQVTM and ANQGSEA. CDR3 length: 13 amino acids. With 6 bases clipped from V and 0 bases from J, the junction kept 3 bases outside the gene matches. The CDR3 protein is CSVATGVNTEAFF. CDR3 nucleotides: TGCAGCGTCGCGACAGGGGTGAACACTGAAGCTTTCTTT.

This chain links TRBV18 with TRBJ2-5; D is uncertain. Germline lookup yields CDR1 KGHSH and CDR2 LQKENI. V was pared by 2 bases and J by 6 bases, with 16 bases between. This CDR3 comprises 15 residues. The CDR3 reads CASSPIDQLRKTQYF. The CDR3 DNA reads TGTGCCAGCTCACCAATTGACCAACTCCGGAAGACCCAGTACTTC.

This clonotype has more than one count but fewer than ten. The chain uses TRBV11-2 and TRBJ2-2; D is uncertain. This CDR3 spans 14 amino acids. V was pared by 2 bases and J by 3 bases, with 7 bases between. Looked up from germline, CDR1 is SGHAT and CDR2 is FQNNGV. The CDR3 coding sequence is TGTGCCAGCAGCTTACATATAGACACCGGGGAGCTGTTTTTT. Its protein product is CASSLHIDTGELFF.

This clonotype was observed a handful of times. CDR3 amino acids: CASSPGRGIQETQYF. CDR3 in DNA: TGTGCCAGCAGTCCCGGAAGAGGCATTCAAGAGACCCAGTACTTC. This chain uses TRBV28 with TRBJ2-5; D unclear. The germline gives CDR1 MDHEN, CDR2 SYDVKM. Trimming took 5 bases from V and 2 from J, leaving 15 bases between them. This CDR3 has 15 residues.

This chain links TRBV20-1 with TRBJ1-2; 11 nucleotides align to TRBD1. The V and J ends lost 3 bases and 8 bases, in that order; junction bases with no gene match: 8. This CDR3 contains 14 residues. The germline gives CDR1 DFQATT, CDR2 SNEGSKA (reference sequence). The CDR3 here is CSASIRTGGGGYTF. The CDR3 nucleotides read TGCAGTGCTAGCATAAGGACAGGGGGCGGGGGCTACACCTTC.

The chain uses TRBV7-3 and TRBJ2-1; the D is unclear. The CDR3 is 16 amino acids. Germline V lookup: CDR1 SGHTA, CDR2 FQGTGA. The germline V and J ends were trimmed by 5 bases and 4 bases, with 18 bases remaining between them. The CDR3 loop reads CASSNTSFRWYNEQFF. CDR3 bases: TGTGCCAGCAGCAACACAAGCTTTCGGTGGTACAATGAGCAGTTCTTC. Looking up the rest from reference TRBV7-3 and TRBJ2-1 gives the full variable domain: GAGVSQTPSNKVTEKGKYVELRCDPISGHTALYWYRQSLGQGPEFLIYFQGTGAADDSGLPNDRFFAVRPEGSVSTLKIQRTERGDSAVYLCASSNTSFRWYNEQFFGPGTRLTVL.

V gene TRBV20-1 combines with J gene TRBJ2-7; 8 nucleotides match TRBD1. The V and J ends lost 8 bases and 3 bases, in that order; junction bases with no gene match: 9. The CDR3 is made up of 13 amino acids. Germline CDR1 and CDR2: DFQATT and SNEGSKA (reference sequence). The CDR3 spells CSSSHTGGYEQYF. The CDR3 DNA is TGCAGTTCGAGCCATACAGGGGGCTACGAGCAGTACTTC.

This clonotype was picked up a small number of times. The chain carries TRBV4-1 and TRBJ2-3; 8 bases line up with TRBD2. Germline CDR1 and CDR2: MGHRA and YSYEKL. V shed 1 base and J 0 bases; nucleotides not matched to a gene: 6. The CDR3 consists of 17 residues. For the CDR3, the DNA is TGCGCCAGCAGCCAAGTTGGCGCTAGCGGGAGCACAGATACGCAGTATTTT. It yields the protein CASSQVGASGSTDTQYF.

This chain's CDR3 is CASSSRTSGEQFF. The CDR3 region has the DNA TGTGCCAGCAGCTCTAGGACTAGCGGTGAGCAGTTCTTC. The gene calls are TRBV7-9 and TRBJ2-1; 10 nucleotides line up with TRBD2. With 4 bases clipped from V and 9 bases from J, the junction kept 3 bases outside the gene matches. In germline, CDR1 is SEHNR, CDR2 FQNEAQ (reference sequence). The CDR3 is made up of 13 amino acids.

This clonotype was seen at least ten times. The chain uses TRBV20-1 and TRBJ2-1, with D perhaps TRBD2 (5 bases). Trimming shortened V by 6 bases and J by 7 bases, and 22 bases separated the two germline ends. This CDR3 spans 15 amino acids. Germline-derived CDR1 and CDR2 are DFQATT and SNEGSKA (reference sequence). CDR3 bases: TGCAGTGCAGCCCCTTATCGAGGGAATGAAAATGAGCAGTTCTTC. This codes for CSAAPYRGNENEQFF.

Here the CDR3 DNA reads TGTGCCAGCAGGAAAACAGGGAACACCGGGGAGCTGTTTTTT. Translated: CASRKTGNTGELFF. V is TRBV7-2 and J is TRBJ2-2, with D possibly TRBD1 on 5 matching bases. The CDR3 sequence is 14 residues long. The germline V gene has CDR1 SGHTA and CDR2 FQGNSA. The V gene lost 6 bases and the J gene lost 1 base, with 9 bases spanning the gap. Based on the CDR3 plus reference TRBV7-2 and TRBJ2-2, the full variable domain is GAGVSQSPSNKVTEKGKDVELRCDPISGHTALYWYRQSLGQGLEFLIYFQGNSAPDKSGLPSDRFSAERTGGSVSTLTIQRTQQEDSAVYLCASRKTGNTGELFFGEGSRLTVL.

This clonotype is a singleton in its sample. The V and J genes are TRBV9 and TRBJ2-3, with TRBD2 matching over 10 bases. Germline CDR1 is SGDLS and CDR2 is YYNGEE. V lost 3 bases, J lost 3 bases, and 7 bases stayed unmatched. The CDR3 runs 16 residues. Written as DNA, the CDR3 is TGTGCCAGCAGCGATATAGCGGGAGGAGGAACAGATACGCAGTATTTT. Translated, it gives CASSDIAGGGTDTQYF.

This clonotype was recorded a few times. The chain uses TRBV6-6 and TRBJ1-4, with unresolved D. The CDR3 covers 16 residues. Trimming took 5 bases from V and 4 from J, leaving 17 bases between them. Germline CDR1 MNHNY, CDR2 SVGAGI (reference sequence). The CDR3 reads CASSRLKGRGNEKLFF. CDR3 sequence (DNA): TGTGCCAGCAGTCGTCTCAAAGGGCGGGGTAATGAAAAACTGTTTTTT.

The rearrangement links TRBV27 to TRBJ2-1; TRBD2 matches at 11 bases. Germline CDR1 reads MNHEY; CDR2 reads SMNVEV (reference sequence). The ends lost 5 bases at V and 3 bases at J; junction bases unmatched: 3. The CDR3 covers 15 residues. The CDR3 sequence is CASSELAGDYNEQFF. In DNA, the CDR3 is TGTGCCAGCAGTGAACTAGCGGGAGACTACAATGAGCAGTTCTTC.

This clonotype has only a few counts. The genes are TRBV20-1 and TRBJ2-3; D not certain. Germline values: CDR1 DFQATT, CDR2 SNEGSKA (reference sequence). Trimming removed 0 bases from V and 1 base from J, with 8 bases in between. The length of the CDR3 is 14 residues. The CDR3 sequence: CSARDMFRTDTQYF. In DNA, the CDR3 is TGCAGTGCTAGAGATATGTTTCGCACAGATACGCAGTATTTT.

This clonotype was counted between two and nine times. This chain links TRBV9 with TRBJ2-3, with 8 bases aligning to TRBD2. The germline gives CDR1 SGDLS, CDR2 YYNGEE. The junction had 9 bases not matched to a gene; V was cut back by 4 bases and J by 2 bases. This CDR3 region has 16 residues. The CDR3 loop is CASSPWGSGTTDTQYF. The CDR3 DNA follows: TGTGCCAGCAGCCCCTGGGGTAGCGGGACCACAGATACGCAGTATTTT.

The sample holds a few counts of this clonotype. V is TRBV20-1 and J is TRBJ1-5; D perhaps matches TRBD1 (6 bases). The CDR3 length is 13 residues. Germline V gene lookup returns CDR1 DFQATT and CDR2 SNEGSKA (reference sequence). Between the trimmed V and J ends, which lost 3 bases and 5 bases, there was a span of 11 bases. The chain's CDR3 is CSASPRGDQPQHF. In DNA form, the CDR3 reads TGCAGTGCTAGTCCCAGGGGAGATCAGCCCCAGCATTTT.

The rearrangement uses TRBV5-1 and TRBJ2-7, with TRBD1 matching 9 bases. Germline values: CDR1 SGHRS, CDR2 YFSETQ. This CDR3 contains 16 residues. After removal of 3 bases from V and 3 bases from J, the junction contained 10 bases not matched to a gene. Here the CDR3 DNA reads TGCGCCAGCAGCTCGGTACAGGGGGCGCAGATCTACGAGCAGTACTTC. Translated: CASSSVQGAQIYEQYF. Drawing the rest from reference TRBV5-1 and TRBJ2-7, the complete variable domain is KAGVTQTPRYLIKTRGQQVTLSCSPISGHRSVSWYQQTPGQGLQFLFEYFSETQRNKGNFPGRFSGRQFSNSRSEMNVSTLELGDSALYLCASSSVQGAQIYEQYFGPGTRLTVT.